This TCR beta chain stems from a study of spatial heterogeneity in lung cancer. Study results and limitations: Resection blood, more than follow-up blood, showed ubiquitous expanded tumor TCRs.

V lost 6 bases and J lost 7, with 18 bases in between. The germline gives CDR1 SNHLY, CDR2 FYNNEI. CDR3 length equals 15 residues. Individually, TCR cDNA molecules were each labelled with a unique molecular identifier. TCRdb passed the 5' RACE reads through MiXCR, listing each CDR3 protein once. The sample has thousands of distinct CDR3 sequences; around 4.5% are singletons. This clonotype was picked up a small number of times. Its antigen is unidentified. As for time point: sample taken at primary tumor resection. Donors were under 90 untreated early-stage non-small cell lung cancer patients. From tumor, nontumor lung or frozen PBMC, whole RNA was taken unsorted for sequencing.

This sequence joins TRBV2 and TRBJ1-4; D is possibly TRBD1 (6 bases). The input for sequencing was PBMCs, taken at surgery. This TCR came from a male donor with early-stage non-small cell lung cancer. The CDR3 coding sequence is TGTGCCAGCAGCGCCTTGGGGGCTTCAAGTGAAAAACTGTTTTTT. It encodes CASSALGASSEKLFF.